The table lists the clone carrying this T cell receptor (beta chain) with a count of one. Generated by immunoSEQ multiplex PCR, the TCRdb table keeps only in-frame clones and is missing some. The table has about 39,000 clones, around 89% seen once. This record comes from a study of PD-L1 blockade in urothelial cancer. Study background: The study started patients on atezolizumab in about 2014, giving 1,200 mg intravenously every 3 weeks. When blood samples were assessed, the median T cell count was 141,255.

The CDR3 is 16 amino acids. Trimming at V came to 5 bases and at J to 7 bases, leaving 11 bases not matched to a gene. CDR1 and CDR2 from the germline V gene are SGHTA and FQGTGA. The rearrangement uses TRBV7-3 and TRBJ2-2, with 9 nucleotides matching TRBD2. The source of this sequence is a man aged 60-69 years with urothelial cancer. Sequencing was performed on PBMCs, taken around atezolizumab (anti-PD-L1) treatment. CDR3 bases: TGTGCCAGCAGCGTCTACCGGGAGCGGGGGGTCGGGGAGCTGTTTTTT. Its translation is CASSVYRERGVGELFF.